This TCR beta chain was identified in a study of OX40 agonist ivuxolimab in advanced cancers. Study-wide context: Dose-escalation subjects each had hepatocellular carcinoma, melanoma, renal cell or head and neck cancer.

With respect to this clone: The antigen remains unidentified.

Repertoires were generated with immunoSEQ multiplex PCR, while TCRdb's copy carries only in-frame clones and drops some. The sample holds approximately 88,000 clones; about 88% are singletons and the top ten take about 0.3%. Findings of the study overall: Among the least clonally expanded were partial responders at 0.1-3.0 mg/kg. Average numbers of expanded clones were greater in CD8+ T cells than in CD4+.

This sequence was found in an adult with an advanced solid tumor such as melanoma, head and neck, liver or kidney cancer. The sample consisted of CD4+ or CD8+ T cells sorted from blood, taken in a trial of the OX40 agonist ivuxolimab.

DNA for the CDR3: TGCGCCAGCAGCCTGGTTAGCGGAACCCACAATGAGCAGTTCTTC. Translated, it gives CASSLVSGTHNEQFF. The gene calls are TRBV4-1 and TRBJ2-1, with a weak D call TRBD2 (6 bases). The CDR3 is made up of 15 amino acids. V lost 4 bases, J lost 5 bases, and 15 bases lay in between. Germline V gene data show CDR1 as MGHRA and CDR2 as YSYEKL.